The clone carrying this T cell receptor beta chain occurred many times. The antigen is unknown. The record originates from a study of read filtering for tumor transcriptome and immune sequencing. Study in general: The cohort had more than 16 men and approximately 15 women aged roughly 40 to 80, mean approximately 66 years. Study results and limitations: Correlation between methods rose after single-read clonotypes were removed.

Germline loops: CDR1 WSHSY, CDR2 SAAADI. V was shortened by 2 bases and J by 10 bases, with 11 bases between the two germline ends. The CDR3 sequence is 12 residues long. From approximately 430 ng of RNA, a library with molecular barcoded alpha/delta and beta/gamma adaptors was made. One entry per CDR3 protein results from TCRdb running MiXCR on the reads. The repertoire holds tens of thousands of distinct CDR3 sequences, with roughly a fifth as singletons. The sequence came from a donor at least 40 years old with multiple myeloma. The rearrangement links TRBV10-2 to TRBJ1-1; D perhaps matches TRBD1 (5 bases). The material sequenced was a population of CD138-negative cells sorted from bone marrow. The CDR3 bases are TGCGCCAGCAGTGAGGTACAGGCGGCAGCTTTCTTT. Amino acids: CASSEVQAAAFF.